Listed here is a single T cell receptor (beta chain). Naive CD8 populations comprised CD45RO-negative cells positively selected for CCR7, excluding terminally differentiated effector memory CD45RA+ cells. The germline CDR1 and CDR2 sequences are SQVTM and ANQGSEA. Trimming took 2 bases from V and 2 from J, leaving 11 bases between them. The CDR3 loop spans 14 amino acids. The data derive from a study of shared clonotypes between healthy human individuals. Assay: immunoSEQ multiplex PCR; the TCRdb copy retains only in-frame clones and omits some. The sample includes over 2 million clones, about 95% seen only once; the top ten take around 1.1%.

The TCR comes from a young man in good health. Source material: naive CD8+ T cells sorted from blood. The genes are TRBV29-1 and TRBJ2-3; the D gene is possibly TRBD2 (5 bases). The CDR3 coding sequence is TGCAGCGTTGAAATAGCGTGGGACACAGATACGCAGTATTTT. Its protein is CSVEIAWDTDTQYF.